This is a list of T cell receptor beta chains from one sample in a study of shared clonotypes between healthy human individuals. The data were produced by immunoSEQ multiplex PCR, yet TCRdb's version contains in-frame clones alone and is incomplete. The sample yields roughly 2,300,000 clones, around 93% seen once. Sequencing input: naive CD4+ T cells from PBMCs. The receptor source for this set is a man younger than 35 in good health. Some clones in this sample may be carry-over from other donors' samples. Each CDR3 is given with its conserved first and last residue. D genes are given only for firm matches. A row's size may be missing; if present it is once, few, many or a size class.

V gene	D gene	clone size	J gene	CDR3 length	CDR3 DNA	CDR3 protein
TRBV28	.	.	TRBJ2-7	15	TGTGCCAGCAGCCGGGGAAACAGGGTACAGGGCGAGCAGTACTTC	CASSRGNRVQGEQYF
TRBV2	TRBD2	once	TRBJ2-7	15	TGTGCCAGCAGTCCCCGGCGGGAGGGTACTTACGAGCAGTACTTC	CASSPRREGTYEQYF
TRBV28	.	once	TRBJ1-5	15	TGTGCCAGCAGTTTTTCGGGGGGCATCAATCAGCCCCAGCATTTT	CASSFSGGINQPQHF
TRBV5-1	TRBD1	.	TRBJ2-2	13	TGCGCCAGCAGCGTACAGGGGACCGGGGAGCTGTTTTTT	CASSVQGTGELFF
TRBV7-3	.	.	TRBJ2-3	17	TGTGCCAGCAGCTACTCCCCCGAGGGAGCGGGCACAGATACGCAGTATTTT	CASSYSPEGAGTDTQYF
TRBV6-5	TRBD1	once	TRBJ1-2	15	TGTGCCAGCAGTTACTCAGGGACAGAAATCTATGGCTACACCTTC	CASSYSGTEIYGYTF
TRBV28	.	.	TRBJ1-1	17	TGTGCCAGCCCCCCGGCGGGTAACCGATATATGAACACTGAAGCTTTCTTT	CASPPAGNRYMNTEAFF
TRBV10-3	TRBD2	.	TRBJ2-1	15	TGTGCCATCGCGCTACTAGCGGGTCCCTACAATGAGCAGTTCTTC	CAIALLAGPYNEQFF
TRBV10-3	.	.	TRBJ1-5	15	TGTGCCATCAGTGACCCGGGAAGTGGGAGTCAGCCCCAGCATTTT	CAISDPGSGSQPQHF
TRBV2	TRBD1	.	TRBJ2-1	17	TGTGCCAGCAGCTTGGCCCCTCCGGGACAGGGAAGCAATGAGCAGTTCTTC	CASSLAPPGQGSNEQFF
TRBV30	.	.	TRBJ2-5	12	TGTGCCTGGAGGAACATCCAAGAGACCCAGTACTTC	CAWRNIQETQYF
TRBV5-1	TRBD1	.	TRBJ1-5	16	TGCGCCAGCAGCTTGGGCCCGACAGGGGCCAATCAGCCCCAGCATTTT	CASSLGPTGANQPQHF
TRBV6-5	.	.	TRBJ1-2	15	TGTGCCAGCAGCCCAGGCGTACAGAGACCCTATGGCTACACCTTC	CASSPGVQRPYGYTF
TRBV15	TRBD1	.	TRBJ1-4	16	TGTGCCACCAGCGCCAGAGGGGGCAGAGCTAATGAAAAACTGTTTTTT	CATSARGGRANEKLFF
TRBV5-4	.	.	TRBJ2-5	14	TGTGCCAGCAGCTTGGCCGGCCGGGGAGAGACCCAGTACTTC	CASSLAGRGETQYF
TRBV9	TRBD2	.	TRBJ2-3	15	TGTGCCAGCAGCCTTAGCGGGGCTAGCACAGATACGCAGTATTTT	CASSLSGASTDTQYF
TRBV6-5	.	.	TRBJ2-5	13	TGTGCCAGCAGTTACTCGCAGGAAGAGACCCAGTACTTC	CASSYSQEETQYF
TRBV5-1	TRBD1	.	TRBJ2-1	14	TGCGCCAGCAGCGGGGACAGAAACTACAATGAGCAGTTCTTC	CASSGDRNYNEQFF
TRBV5-4	.	.	TRBJ1-4	15	TGTGCCAGCAGCTCGGGACCGCCGGAGAATGAAAAACTGTTTTTT	CASSSGPPENEKLFF
TRBV18	.	.	TRBJ2-7	13	TGTGCCAGCTCACCCACCATGACCTACGAGCAGTACTTC	CASSPTMTYEQYF
TRBV7-9	.	.	TRBJ2-7	15	TGTGCCAGCAGCTCTACAGGACCCGCGTTCTACGAGCAGTACTTC	CASSSTGPAFYEQYF
TRBV28	.	.	TRBJ1-2	13	TGTGCCAGCAGTATCAGGGAACGGTTTGGCTACACCTTC	CASSIRERFGYTF
TRBV6-5	.	.	TRBJ1-5	12	TGTGCCAGCAGTTCTGTGGTTCAGCCCCAGCATTTT	CASSSVVQPQHF
TRBV19	TRBD1	.	TRBJ2-7	12	TGTGCCAGTAGCGACAGGGGCTACGAGCAGTACTTC	CASSDRGYEQYF
TRBV19	.	.	TRBJ2-7	14	TGTGCCAGTAGATCGGCGGGGAAAACCTACGAGCAGTACTTC	CASRSAGKTYEQYF
TRBV7-9	TRBD1	.	TRBJ1-1	15	TGTGCCAGAACCGGACAGGGGGCGTTAATGGCTGAAGCTTTCTTT	CARTGQGALMAEAFF
TRBV6-1	TRBD1	.	TRBJ2-5	13	TGTGCACGATCGGAGGACAGGGGTCAGACCCAGTACTTC	CARSEDRGQTQYF
TRBV14	TRBD2	.	TRBJ2-7	16	TGTGCCAGCAGCCAAGATCACGGGACTAGCCACTACGAGCAGTACTTC	CASSQDHGTSHYEQYF
TRBV5-6	.	.	TRBJ2-3	18	TGTGCCAGCAGCTTGCAGGGGTTGCTAGCTCGACGCACAGATACGCAGTATTTT	CASSLQGLLARRTDTQYF
TRBV4-1	TRBD1	.	TRBJ1-2	15	TGCGCCAGCAGCCGAGACAGGGGGCGAAAGTATGGCTACACCTTC	CASSRDRGRKYGYTF
TRBV5-1	.	.	TRBJ2-2	15	TGCGCCAGCAGCCCCCCACTAGCAAACACCGGGGAGCTGTTTTTT	CASSPPLANTGELFF
TRBV27	TRBD2	once	TRBJ2-1	14	TGTGCCAGCAGACTAGCGGGAGCCCTAAATGAGCAGTTCTTC	CASRLAGALNEQFF
TRBV9	TRBD2	.	TRBJ2-2	13	TGTGCCAGCAGCCAACGCGGGAGCGGGGAGCTGTTTTTT	CASSQRGSGELFF
TRBV5-1	.	once	TRBJ1-4	14	TGCGCCAGCAGCGCCACAGGGCCCGGTGAAAAACTGTTTTTT	CASSATGPGEKLFF
TRBV4-1	.	.	TRBJ2-2	17	TGCGCCAGCAGCCCGACCAACAGGGTAAAAGGCACCGGGGAGCTGTTTTTT	CASSPTNRVKGTGELFF
TRBV14	.	.	TRBJ1-1	15	TGTGCCAGCAGCCAAGATAACGCCGGGGTTTTACAGGCTTTCTTT	CASSQDNAGVLQAFF
TRBV10-3	TRBD1	.	TRBJ1-3	15	TGTGCCATCAGTGAGTCTACAGGGGCTGGAAACACCATATATTTT	CAISESTGAGNTIYF
TRBV29-1	.	.	TRBJ2-5	11	TGCAGCTGGTCCTCGGGGGCTCCCCAGTACTTC	CSWSSGAPQYF
TRBV7-9	TRBD1	.	TRBJ1-4	13	TGTGCCAGCGGGGACAGGGGGGACGAAAAACTGTTTTTT	CASGDRGDEKLFF
TRBV5-4	TRBD1	.	TRBJ2-2	15	TGTGCCAGCAGCGAAGGACAGGGGCGCACCGGGGAGCTGTTTTTT	CASSEGQGRTGELFF
TRBV30	.	.	TRBJ2-5	14	TGTGCCTGGAGTGTACAACTGCGCCAAGAGACCCAGTACTTC	CAWSVQLRQETQYF
TRBV6-1	.	.	TRBJ2-5	12	TGTGCCAGCAGGGACGGGCAAGAGACCCAGTACTTC	CASRDGQETQYF
TRBV15	.	.	TRBJ2-1	18	TGTGCCACCAGCAGAGATCGGAAGGCAGCCCGAAGGGGGAATGAGCAGTTCTTC	CATSRDRKAARRGNEQFF
TRBV2	TRBD2	.	TRBJ2-1	16	TGTGCCAGCAGTGTGGGACTAGCGGGAATCCACAATGAGCAGTTCTTC	CASSVGLAGIHNEQFF
TRBV7-8	TRBD1	.	TRBJ2-7	15	TGTGCCAGCAGCTTCTTCGGCAGGGGGCTTTACGAGCAGTACTTC	CASSFFGRGLYEQYF
TRBV7-2	TRBD2	.	TRBJ2-3	17	TGTGCCAGCAGTTTCGAGGGACTAGCGGGAGGGACAGATACGCAGTATTTT	CASSFEGLAGGTDTQYF
TRBV28	.	few	TRBJ1-1	11	TGTGCCAGCAGTTTCCCCCCAGGAGCTTTCTTT	CASSFPPGAFF